The 24 T cell receptor beta chains given below trace back to one sample, sequenced in a study of shared clonotypes between healthy human individuals. Sequencing was performed with immunoSEQ multiplex PCR; in TCRdb, only in-frame clones are kept and a portion is missing. The repertoire holds around 1.1 million clones, with about 84% as singletons. Sequences were obtained from memory CD4+ T cells from PBMCs. The subset is: CD45RA-negative fraction. Every receptor here comes from a man in his late teens or twenties in good health. Some clones in this sample may be carry-over from other donors' samples.

This clone was counted a few times. The chain recombines TRBV7-9 with TRBJ2-1; 7 bases are shared with TRBD2. CDR3 length: 16 amino acids. In germline, CDR1 is SEHNR, CDR2 FQNEAQ (reference sequence). V was clipped by 0 bases and J by 9 bases; unmatched bases: 11. CDR3 bases: TGTGCCAGCAGCTTAGCGGCGGGAGTAAGGGTGAGTGAGCAGTTCTTC. It yields the protein CASSLAAGVRVSEQFF.

This clone was detected only a few times. The chain has TRBV2 and TRBJ1-1; possibly TRBD1 for D (5 bases). Trimming removed 5 bases at V and 7 bases at J, with 17 bases between. CDR1 and CDR2 (germline): SNHLY, FYNNEI. The CDR3 is 14 amino acids. As DNA, the CDR3 is TGTGCCAGCAGTACCTCCGGGACTATGGGTGAAGCTTTCTTT. It translates to CASSTSGTMGEAFF. The entire variable domain, with the rest obtained from reference TRBV2 and TRBJ1-1, is as follows: EPEVTQTPSHQVTQMGQEVILRCVPISNHLYFYWYRQILGQKVEFLVSFYNNEISEKSEIFDDQFSVERPDGSNFTLKIRSTKLEDSAMYFCASSTSGTMGEAFFGQGTRLTVV.

The chain recombines TRBV6-1 with TRBJ2-7, with D unresolved. Between the trimmed V and J ends, which lost 8 bases and 3 bases, there was a span of 8 bases. Germline-derived CDR1 and CDR2 are MNHNS and SASEGT. CDR3 length: 11 amino acids. CDR3 sequence (DNA): TGTGCCAGCGAAGGAGACTACGAGCAGTACTTC. It is translated as CASEGDYEQYF.

This rearrangement joins TRBV7-6 to TRBJ1-4; the D is unclear. This CDR3 spans 17 amino acids. V was clipped by 2 bases and J by 4 bases, with 17 bases between them. Germline lookup yields CDR1 SGHVS and CDR2 FNYEAQ. The CDR3 nucleotides read TGTGCCAGCAGCTTAATCGGTTCGGGGAGGATTAATGAAAAACTGTTTTTT. Residues: CASSLIGSGRINEKLFF.

This clone came up once. This rearrangement joins TRBV2 to TRBJ2-7; D not certain. Per the germline V gene, CDR1 is SNHLY and CDR2 is FYNNEI. The V gene lost 7 bases and the J gene lost 2 bases, with 9 bases spanning the gap. The CDR3 totals 12 residues. The CDR3 sequence is CASTAEAYEQYF. The CDR3 coding sequence is TGTGCCAGCACCGCAGAAGCCTACGAGCAGTACTTC. Full variable domain (rest looked up from reference TRBV2 and TRBJ2-7): EPEVTQTPSHQVTQMGQEVILRCVPISNHLYFYWYRQILGQKVEFLVSFYNNEISEKSEIFDDQFSVERPDGSNFTLKIRSTKLEDSAMYFCASTAEAYEQYFGPGTRLTVT.

This clone occurred once. CDR3 DNA: TGCAGCGTTGGAGACCTACAACTAGGGACGGGCAATGAGCAGTTCTTC. As protein: CSVGDLQLGTGNEQFF. V usage is TRBV29-1 and J usage is TRBJ2-1, with D perhaps matching TRBD1 or TRBD2 (5 bases each). The germline V gene encodes CDR1 SQVTM and CDR2 ANQGSEA. CDR3 length: 16 amino acids. Trimming left V 4 bases short and J 6 bases short, with 22 bases between.

The rearrangement links TRBV2 to TRBJ2-7; 9 positions match TRBD1. The CDR3 has 16 amino acids. V was pared by 5 bases and J by 6 bases, with 14 bases of the junction left unmatched. Germline V gives CDR1 SNHLY, CDR2 FYNNEI. As DNA, the CDR3 is TGTGCCAGCAGTCCCATACCCGGGACAGGGCTTCGCGAGCAGTACTTC. It translates to CASSPIPGTGLREQYF.

V and J are TRBV7-3 and TRBJ1-3; D unclear. The germline CDR1 and CDR2 sequences are SGHTA and FQGTGA. V was shortened by 8 bases and J by 0 bases, with 5 bases between the two germline ends. The CDR3 runs to 12 residues. This chain's CDR3 is CASGDSGNTIYF. The DNA for the CDR3 is TGTGCCAGCGGAGACTCTGGAAACACCATATATTTT. Full variable domain (remainder filled in from reference TRBV7-3 and TRBJ1-3): GAGVSQTPSNKVTEKGKYVELRCDPISGHTALYWYRQSLGQGPEFLIYFQGTGAADDSGLPNDRFFAVRPEGSVSTLKIQRTERGDSAVYLCASGDSGNTIYFGEGSWLTVV.

In its sample, this clone was seen a few times. CDR3 protein: CAWSLGGLVEKLFF. The CDR3 DNA follows: TGTGCCTGGAGCCTGGGGGGGCTTGTCGAAAAACTGTTTTTT. This sequence joins TRBV30 and TRBJ1-4; perhaps TRBD1 as D (6 bases). The CDR3 loop spans 14 amino acids. Germline V gene sequence: CDR1 GTSNPN, CDR2 SVGIG (reference sequence). V was trimmed by 3 bases and J by 8 bases, leaving 16 bases between them.

This chain connects TRBV27 to TRBJ1-1; perhaps TRBD1 as D (6 bases). The V gene's germline CDR1 is MNHEY and CDR2 SMNVEV (reference sequence). This CDR3 region has 13 residues. The ends were cut back, 5 bases at V and 4 bases at J, with 11 bases in the middle. The CDR3 protein is CASSRGGGTEAFF. CDR3 bases: TGTGCCAGCAGTCGGGGAGGGGGCACTGAAGCTTTCTTT.

The V gene is TRBV4-1, the J gene TRBJ1-1; perhaps TRBD1 as D (5 bases). Trimming cost V 1 base and J 5 bases, with 14 bases left between them. CDR3 size: 15 residues. Per the germline V gene, CDR1 is MGHRA and CDR2 is YSYEKL. CDR3 nucleotides: TGCGCCAGCAGCCAAGGATCTGGGGGATGGACTGAAGCTTTCTTT. Its protein is CASSQGSGGWTEAFF.

This clone has more than one count but fewer than ten. The J gene is TRBJ2-5, the V gene TRBV5-4, with 9 bases fitting TRBD2. Germline V gene sequence: CDR1 SGHNT, CDR2 YYREEE (reference sequence). The junction had 4 bases not matched to a gene; V was cut back by 0 bases and J by 4 bases. The CDR3 length is 15 residues. The CDR3 bases are TGTGCCAGCAGCTTGGCGCTAGCGGGAACAGAGACCCAGTACTTC. Translated, it gives CASSLALAGTETQYF.

V gene TRBV30 combines with J gene TRBJ1-3, with a tentative D call TRBD1 (5 bases). Deletions cut 0 bases from V and 0 bases from J, with 9 bases between. There are 15 residues in the CDR3. Germline V gene sequence: CDR1 GTSNPN, CDR2 SVGIG (reference sequence). The CDR3 here is CAWSVGDRSGNTIYF. Written as DNA, the CDR3 is TGTGCCTGGAGTGTAGGGGATCGCTCTGGAAACACCATATATTTT.

The chain couples TRBV9 to TRBJ1-2; D not certain. This CDR3 has 14 residues. From germline, CDR1 is SGDLS and CDR2 YYNGEE. Trimming removed 0 bases at V and 3 bases at J, with 9 bases between. Here the CDR3 reads CASSVGETYYGYTF. The CDR3 region has the DNA TGTGCCAGCAGCGTAGGGGAGACCTACTATGGCTACACCTTC.

The chain links TRBV5-1 to TRBJ2-7, with D possibly matching TRBD2 (5 bases). Germline-derived CDR1 and CDR2 are SGHRS and YFSETQ. This CDR3 has 17 amino acids. Trimming left V 1 base short and J 1 base short, with 18 bases between. CDR3 sequence reads: CASSLKFASDSSYEQYF. In DNA form, the CDR3 reads TGCGCCAGCAGCTTGAAGTTCGCATCGGACTCATCCTACGAGCAGTACTTC.

The chain recombines TRBV29-1 with TRBJ1-2; 10 bases agree with TRBD1. Germline CDR1 and CDR2: SQVTM and ANQGSEA. CDR3 length: 13 amino acids. V lost 6 bases, J lost 2 bases, and 3 bases stayed unmatched. CDR3 sequence reads: CSVPGQGNYGYTF. The CDR3 DNA reads TGCAGCGTCCCGGGACAGGGGAACTATGGCTACACCTTC.

The chain couples TRBV5-1 to TRBJ2-7; either TRBD1 or TRBD2 may supply D (6 bases each). This CDR3 contains 14 residues. Germline V CDR1 and CDR2: SGHRS, YFSETQ. The germline V and J ends were trimmed by 4 bases and 4 bases, with 15 bases remaining between them. The DNA for the CDR3 is TGCGCCAGCAGCCCAGATGGGGGGCCGTACGAGCAGTACTTC. This gives the protein CASSPDGGPYEQYF.

V and J are TRBV6-1 and TRBJ1-4, with 10 bases identical to TRBD1. The CDR3 runs 16 residues. The V and J ends lost 3 bases and 3 bases, in that order; junction bases with no gene match: 4. The germline gives CDR1 MNHNS, CDR2 SASEGT. This CDR3 reads CASSERQGASNEKLFF. CDR3 nucleotides: TGTGCCAGCAGTGAGAGACAGGGGGCGTCTAATGAAAAACTGTTTTTT.

As regards this clone: This specimen includes other DNA sequences encoding the same CDR3. The rearrangement joins TRBV11-2 to TRBJ2-5, with D unresolved. This CDR3 has 12 amino acids. V lost 2 bases and J 5 bases, leaving 6 bases between the germline ends. Germline V gives CDR1 SGHAT, CDR2 FQNNGV. CDR3 DNA: TGTGCCAGCAGCTTACAACGCGAGACCCAGTACTTC. Translated, it gives CASSLQRETQYF.

The chain couples TRBV18 to TRBJ2-7, with TRBD2 matching over 14 bases. This CDR3 is built from 15 residues. J gave up 7 bases and V 8 bases, and 10 bases lay outside the gene matches. CDR1 is KGHSH, CDR2 LQKENI, per germline. CDR3 DNA: TGTGCCAGCGCAAGGGGACTAGCGGGAGACCCTGAGCAGTACTTC. Amino acid sequence: CASARGLAGDPEQYF.

The rearrangement joins TRBV4-3 to TRBJ1-6, with D possibly being TRBD1 (5 bases). With 2 bases removed from V and 4 bases from J, the gap between germline ends came to 9 bases. The CDR3 runs to 15 residues. CDR1 is LGHNA, CDR2 YSLEER, per germline. The CDR3 here is CASSQPDRYNSPLHF. The CDR3 DNA sequence: TGCGCCAGCAGCCAACCAGACAGATATAATTCACCCCTCCACTTT.

This clone was detected only a few times. The rearrangement uses TRBV4-2 and TRBJ2-3; possibly TRBD2 for D (5 bases). This CDR3 region has 15 residues. V lost 0 bases, J lost 2 bases, and 9 bases lay in between. The germline gives CDR1 LGHNA, CDR2 YNFKEQ. Here the CDR3 reads CASSQDLADTDTQYF. The CDR3 bases are TGTGCCAGCAGCCAAGACCTAGCCGACACAGATACGCAGTATTTT.

This clone appeared a single time. The chain is built from TRBV2 and TRBJ2-5, with D tentatively TRBD1 (5 bases). This CDR3 has 12 residues. The germline CDR1 and CDR2 sequences are SNHLY and FYNNEI. V was trimmed by 5 bases and J by 6 bases, leaving 10 bases between them. CDR3 DNA sequence: TGTGCCAGCAGTTGGGGCGTACAGACCCAGTACTTC. It codes for CASSWGVQTQYF.

The chain is built from TRBV30 and TRBJ2-1; 8 bases are shared with TRBD2. CDR1 and CDR2 (germline): GTSNPN, SVGIG (reference sequence). J was trimmed by 5 bases and V by 2 bases; bases with no gene match: 2. The length of the CDR3 is 13 residues. The CDR3 nucleotides read TGTGCCTGGAGTAGCGGGAGTCACAATGAGCAGTTCTTC. Protein: CAWSSGSHNEQFF.